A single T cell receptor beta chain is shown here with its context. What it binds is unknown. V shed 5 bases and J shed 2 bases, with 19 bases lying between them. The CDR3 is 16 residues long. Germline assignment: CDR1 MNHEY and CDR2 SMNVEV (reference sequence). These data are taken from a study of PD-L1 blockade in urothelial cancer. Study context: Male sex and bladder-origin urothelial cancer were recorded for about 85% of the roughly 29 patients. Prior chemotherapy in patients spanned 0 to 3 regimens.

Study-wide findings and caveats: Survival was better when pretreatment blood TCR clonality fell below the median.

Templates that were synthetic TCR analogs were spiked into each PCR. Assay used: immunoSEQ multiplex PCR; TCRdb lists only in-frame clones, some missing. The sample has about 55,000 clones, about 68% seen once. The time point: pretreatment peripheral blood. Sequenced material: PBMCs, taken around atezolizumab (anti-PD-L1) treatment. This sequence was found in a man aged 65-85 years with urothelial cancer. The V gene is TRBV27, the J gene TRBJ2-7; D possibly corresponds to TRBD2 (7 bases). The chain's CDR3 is CASSPSRGAKTYEQYF. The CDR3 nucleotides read TGTGCCAGCAGTCCCTCTCGGGGGGCGAAGACCTACGAGCAGTACTTC.